This T cell receptor (beta chain) was found in a study of cytomegalovirus exposure and HLA in healthy donors. For the study at large: Across 300 to 400 genotyped donors, roughly 80% landed in the Caucasian-associated ancestry cluster.

It was healthy bone marrow donors who served as donors. Germline V gene sequence: CDR1 WSHSY, CDR2 SAAADI. Trimming removed 10 bases from V and 0 bases from J; junction bases left unmatched: 17. This CDR3 has 17 amino acids. PCR amplification relied on 60 Vbeta primers (plus 13 Jbeta primers). Profiling relied on immunoSEQ multiplex PCR, and the TCRdb table lists in-frame clones only, not all of them. The table includes some 150,000 clones, roughly four fifths detected once. The receptor comes from a woman aged 25 to 39 in good health and CMV-seropositive. Sequenced material: PBMCs. This rearrangement joins TRBV10-2 to TRBJ2-7; 8 nucleotides line up with TRBD1. CDR3 protein: CATKRVTGDPFSYEQYF. The CDR3 DNA sequence: TGCGCCACCAAGCGCGTGACAGGGGACCCCTTCTCCTACGAGCAGTACTTC.